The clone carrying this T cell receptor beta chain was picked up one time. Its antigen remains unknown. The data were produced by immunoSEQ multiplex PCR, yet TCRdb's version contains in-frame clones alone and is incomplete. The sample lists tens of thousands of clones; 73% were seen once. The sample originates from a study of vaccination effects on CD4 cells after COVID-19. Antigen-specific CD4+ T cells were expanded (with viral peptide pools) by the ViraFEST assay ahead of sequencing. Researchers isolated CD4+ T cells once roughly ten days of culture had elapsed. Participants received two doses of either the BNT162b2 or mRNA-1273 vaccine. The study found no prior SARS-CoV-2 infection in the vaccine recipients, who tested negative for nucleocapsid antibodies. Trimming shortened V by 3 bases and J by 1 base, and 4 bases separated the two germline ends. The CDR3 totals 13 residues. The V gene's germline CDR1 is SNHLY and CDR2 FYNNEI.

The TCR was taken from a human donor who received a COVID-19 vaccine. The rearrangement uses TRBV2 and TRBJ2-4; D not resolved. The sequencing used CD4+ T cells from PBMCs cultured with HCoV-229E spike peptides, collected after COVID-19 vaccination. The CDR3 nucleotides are TGTGCCAGCAGTGAGGCGGCCAAAAACATTCAGTACTTC. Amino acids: CASSEAAKNIQYF.